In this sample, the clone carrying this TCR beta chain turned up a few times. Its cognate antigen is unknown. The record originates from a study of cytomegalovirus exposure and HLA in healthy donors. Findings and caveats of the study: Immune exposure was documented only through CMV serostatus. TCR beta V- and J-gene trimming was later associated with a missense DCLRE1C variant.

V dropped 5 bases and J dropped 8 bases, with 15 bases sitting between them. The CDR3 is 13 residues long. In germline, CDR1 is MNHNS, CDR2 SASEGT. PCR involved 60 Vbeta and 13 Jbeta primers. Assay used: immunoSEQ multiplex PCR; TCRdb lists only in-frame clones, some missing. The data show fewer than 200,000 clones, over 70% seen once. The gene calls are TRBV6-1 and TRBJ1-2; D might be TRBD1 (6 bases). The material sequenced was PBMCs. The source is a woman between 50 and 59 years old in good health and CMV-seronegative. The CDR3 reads CASSWGQVGGYTF. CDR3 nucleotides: TGTGCCAGCAGTTGGGGGCAGGTGGGGGGCTACACCTTC.